This is a list of T cell receptor beta chains from one sample in a study of shared clonotypes between healthy human individuals. Measured with immunoSEQ multiplex PCR; TCRdb has only the in-frame clones, and not every one. This sample has just over 2,000,000 clones, with approximately 94% found just once. Sequencing was done on a sample of naive CD8+ T cells sorted from blood. The source is a man aged 18 to 29 in good health. The CDR3 runs from the conserved cysteine through the conserved F or W. Each record gives: V gene, J gene, D gene, CDR3 protein, CDR3 DNA. The D gene is left open where the match is weak.

>TRBV4-3|TRBJ1-5|TRBD1
CASSQGTGRLQPQHF
TGCGCCAGCAGCCAGGGGACAGGGAGACTTCAGCCCCAGCATTTT
>TRBV4-1|TRBJ2-7|TRBD2
CASSQDGGWDEQYF
TGCGCCAGCAGCCAAGACGGGGGGTGGGACGAGCAGTACTTC
>TRBV27|TRBJ2-7|-
CASSLSAGEAPYEQYF
TGTGCCAGCAGTTTATCGGCAGGGGAAGCCCCCTACGAGCAGTACTTC
>TRBV9|TRBJ2-7|TRBD1
CASSVWDSSYEQYF
TGTGCCAGCAGCGTATGGGACAGTTCCTACGAGCAGTACTTC
>TRBV6-5|TRBJ2-3|TRBD2
CASSYSGGRALDTQYF
TGTGCCAGCAGTTACTCCGGCGGGAGGGCCTTAGATACGCAGTATTTT
>TRBV7-9|TRBJ2-7|TRBD2
CASSQTSAAYEQYF
TGTGCCAGCAGCCAAACTAGCGCCGCCTACGAGCAGTACTTC
>TRBV9|TRBJ1-2|-
CASSVAPGNGYTF
TGTGCCAGCAGCGTAGCTCCGGGAAACGGCTACACCTTC
>TRBV7-9|TRBJ2-7|TRBD2
CASSPPSSGGLIYEQYF
TGTGCCAGCAGCCCCCCCTCTAGCGGGGGGCTGATCTACGAGCAGTACTTC
>TRBV6-5|TRBJ1-5|-
CASSYRGNQPQHF
TGTGCCAGCAGTTACAGAGGAAATCAGCCCCAGCATTTT
>TRBV28|TRBJ1-6|-
CASSSPGHLNSPLHF
TGTGCCAGCAGTTCCCCCGGACACCTAAATTCACCCCTCCACTTT
>TRBV6-5|TRBJ2-1|TRBD2
CASSVAGGVEGEQFF
TGTGCCAGCAGCGTAGCGGGAGGGGTTGAAGGTGAGCAGTTCTTC
>TRBV4-3|TRBJ2-7|-
CASSQEEGFYEQYF
TGCGCCAGCAGCCAAGAGGAGGGTTTCTACGAGCAGTACTTC
>TRBV6-5|TRBJ2-7|-
CASSVLGLDYEQYF
TGTGCCAGCAGCGTGTTGGGACTGGATTACGAGCAGTACTTC
>TRBV7-9|TRBJ2-2|TRBD1
CASSQRTGNTGELFF
TGTGCCAGCAGCCAAAGGACAGGGAACACCGGGGAGCTGTTTTTT
>TRBV28|TRBJ2-1|TRBD1
CASSSVYGTGGFEQFF
TGTGCCAGCAGTTCAGTGTATGGGACAGGGGGTTTTGAGCAGTTCTTC
>TRBV19|TRBJ2-3|-
CASSIGFRVPPDTQYF
TGTGCCAGTAGTATAGGTTTCAGGGTCCCCCCAGATACGCAGTATTTT
>TRBV4-1|TRBJ1-5|-
CASSQNAGGGQPQHF
TGCGCCAGCAGCCAAAATGCGGGGGGGGGTCAGCCCCAGCATTTT
>TRBV4-3|TRBJ2-6|TRBD1
CASSLYGFQGAEGAGANVLTF
TGCGCCAGCAGCCTGTACGGATTCCAGGGGGCGGAAGGAGCTGGGGCCAACGTCCTGACTTTC
>TRBV30|TRBJ1-2|-
CAWSVGFGYGYTF
TGTGCCTGGAGTGTAGGGTTTGGATATGGCTACACCTTC
>TRBV5-1|TRBJ2-7|TRBD2
CASSGAPGTSGRWEQYF
TGCGCCAGCAGCGGAGCTCCCGGGACTAGCGGGAGGTGGGAGCAGTACTTC
>TRBV29-1|TRBJ1-2|TRBD1
CSADRGLGYTF
TGCAGCGCGGACAGGGGTCTGGGCTACACCTTC
>TRBV6-5|TRBJ1-1|-
CASSYSSYTEAFF
TGTGCCAGCAGTTATTCTTCCTACACTGAAGCTTTCTTT
>TRBV6-6|TRBJ2-7|TRBD1
CASSPGQGVDEQYF
TGTGCCAGCAGTCCCGGACAGGGAGTGGACGAGCAGTACTTC
>TRBV13|TRBJ2-5|-
CASSLSLGEETQYF
TGTGCCAGCAGCTTATCCTTAGGAGAAGAGACCCAGTACTTC
>TRBV5-1|TRBJ2-7|TRBD1
CASAPLPGQGYEQYF
TGCGCCAGCGCACCCTTACCGGGACAGGGATACGAGCAGTACTTC
>TRBV18|TRBJ2-1|TRBD2
CASSLAGAGWGSYNEQFF
TGTGCCAGCTCATTAGCGGGAGCGGGTTGGGGCTCCTACAATGAGCAGTTCTTC
>TRBV18|TRBJ2-3|-
CASSPLTDTTDTQYF
TGTGCCAGCTCACCTCTGACGGATACCACAGATACGCAGTATTTT
>TRBV7-2|TRBJ2-7|-
CASSLAGSYYEQYF
TGTGCCAGCAGCTTAGCGGGGAGTTACTACGAGCAGTACTTC
>TRBV7-6|TRBJ1-2|TRBD1
CASSLVGTGQAYGYTF
TGTGCCAGCAGCTTAGTAGGGACAGGACAGGCCTATGGCTACACCTTC
>TRBV10-3|TRBJ1-2|-
CAISEPGKTVYGYTF
TGTGCCATCAGTGAGCCAGGGAAGACGGTCTATGGCTACACCTTC
>TRBV4-1|TRBJ1-5|TRBD1
CASSQAGQGVQPQHF
TGCGCCAGCAGCCAAGCTGGGCAGGGGGTTCAGCCCCAGCATTTT
>TRBV5-6|TRBJ1-2|-
CASSLVTGSNYGYTF
TGTGCCAGCAGCTTGGTGACCGGCTCTAACTATGGCTACACCTTC